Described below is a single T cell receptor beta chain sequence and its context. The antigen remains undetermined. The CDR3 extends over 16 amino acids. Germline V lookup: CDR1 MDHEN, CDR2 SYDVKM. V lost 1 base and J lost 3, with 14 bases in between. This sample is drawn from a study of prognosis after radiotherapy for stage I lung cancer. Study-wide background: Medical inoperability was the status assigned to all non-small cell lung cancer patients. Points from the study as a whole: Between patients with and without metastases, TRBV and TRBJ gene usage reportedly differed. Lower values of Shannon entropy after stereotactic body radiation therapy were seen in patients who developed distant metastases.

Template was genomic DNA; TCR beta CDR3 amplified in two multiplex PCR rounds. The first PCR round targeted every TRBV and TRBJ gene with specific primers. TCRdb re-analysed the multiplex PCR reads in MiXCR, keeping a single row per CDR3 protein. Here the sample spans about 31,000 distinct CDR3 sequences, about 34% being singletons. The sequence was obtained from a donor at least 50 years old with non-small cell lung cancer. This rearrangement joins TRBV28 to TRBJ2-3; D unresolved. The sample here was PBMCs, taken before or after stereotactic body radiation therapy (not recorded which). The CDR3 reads CASSLLGTAKTDTQYF. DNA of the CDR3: TGTGCCAGCAGTTTATTGGGTACAGCTAAAACAGATACGCAGTATTTT.